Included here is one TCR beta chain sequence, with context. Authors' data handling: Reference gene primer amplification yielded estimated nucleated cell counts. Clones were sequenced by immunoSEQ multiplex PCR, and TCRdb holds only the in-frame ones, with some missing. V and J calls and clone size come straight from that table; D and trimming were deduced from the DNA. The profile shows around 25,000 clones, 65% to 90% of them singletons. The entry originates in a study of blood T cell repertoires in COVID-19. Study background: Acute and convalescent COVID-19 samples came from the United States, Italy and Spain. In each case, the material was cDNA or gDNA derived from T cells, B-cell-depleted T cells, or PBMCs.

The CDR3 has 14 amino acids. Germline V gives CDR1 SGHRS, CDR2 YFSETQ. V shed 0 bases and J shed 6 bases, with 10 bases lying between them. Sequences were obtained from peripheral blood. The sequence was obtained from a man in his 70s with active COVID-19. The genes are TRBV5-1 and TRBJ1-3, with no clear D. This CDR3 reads CASSLASGVNTIYF. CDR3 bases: TGCGCCAGCAGCTTGGCGTCCGGGGTAAACACCATATATTTT.